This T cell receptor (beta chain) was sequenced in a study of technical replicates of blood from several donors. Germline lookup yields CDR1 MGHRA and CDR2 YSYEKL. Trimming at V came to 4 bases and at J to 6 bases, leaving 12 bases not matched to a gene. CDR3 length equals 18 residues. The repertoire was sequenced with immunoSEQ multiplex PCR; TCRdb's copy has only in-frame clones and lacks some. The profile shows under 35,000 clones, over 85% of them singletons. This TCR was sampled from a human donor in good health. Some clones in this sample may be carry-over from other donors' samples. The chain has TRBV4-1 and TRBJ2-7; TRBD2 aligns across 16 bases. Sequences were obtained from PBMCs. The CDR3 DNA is TGCGCCAGCAGCCCCCCGGTGGGGACTAGCGGGGGGGCGGGCGAGCAGTACTTC. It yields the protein CASSPPVGTSGGAGEQYF.